The next 18 T cell receptor beta chains were all read from a single sample in a study of T cell responses to AZD1222 COVID-19 vaccine. TCRdb's copy holds only in-frame clones and misses some; the assay was immunoSEQ multiplex PCR. Of some 140,000 clones listed, 92% are singletons. The sequenced sample was peripheral blood, obtained on day 0 of AZD1222 vaccination. The origin of the receptors is an adult in good health.

Of note for this clone: The sample has other DNA sequences that encode this CDR3 too. The chain couples TRBV7-2 to TRBJ2-7; TRBD1 matches at 7 bases. The CDR3 extends over 12 amino acids. CDR1 and CDR2 from the germline V gene are SGHTA and FQGNSA. V was clipped by 4 bases and J by 5 bases; unmatched bases: 2. The CDR3 reads CASSSTGDEQYF. CDR3 sequence (DNA): TGTGCCAGCAGCTCCACAGGGGACGAGCAGTACTTC.

The J gene is TRBJ1-1, the V gene TRBV18; unclear D gene. The V gene's germline CDR1 is KGHSH and CDR2 LQKENI. Trimming pared 7 bases from V and 0 bases from J, leaving 9 bases between. The CDR3 covers 13 residues. This CDR3 reads CASCRVVNTEAFF. The CDR3 DNA reads as TGTGCCAGCTGTAGAGTGGTGAACACTGAAGCTTTCTTT.

This sequence joins TRBV7-2 and TRBJ1-2; D might be TRBD1 (5 bases). CDR3 length: 15 residues. Germline CDR1 reads SGHTA; CDR2 reads FQGNSA. The V gene lost 0 bases and the J gene lost 6 bases, with 14 bases spanning the gap. CDR3 nucleotides: TGTGCCAGCAGCTTAGCGTGGCAGGGAGGGGATGGCTACACCTTC. This sequence encodes CASSLAWQGGDGYTF.

The rearrangement links TRBV7-2 to TRBJ2-7; D is tentatively TRBD1 or TRBD2 (5 bases each). Trimming cost V 5 bases and J 1 base, with 6 bases left between them. The CDR3 length is 12 residues. Germline V lookup: CDR1 SGHTA, CDR2 FQGNSA. The CDR3 bases are TGTGCCAGCAGCGGGGGATCCTACGAGCAGTACTTC. It yields the protein CASSGGSYEQYF.

This clone was seen only once. The chain combines TRBV18 with TRBJ2-1, with TRBD2 matching over 7 bases. V was clipped by 5 bases and J by 6 bases; unmatched bases: 13. The V gene's germline CDR1 is KGHSH and CDR2 LQKENI. The CDR3 loop spans 16 amino acids. CDR3 nucleotide sequence: TGTGCCAGCTCAGAAATCCACGGGGGGTTCGGCAATGAGCAGTTCTTC. Protein product: CASSEIHGGFGNEQFF.

This clone was counted only a few times. The rearrangement uses TRBV2 and TRBJ1-6; D is ambiguous. Trimming left V 3 bases short and J 12 bases short, with 18 bases between. CDR3 length equals 15 residues. Germline V gene data show CDR1 as SNHLY and CDR2 as FYNNEI. The CDR3 nucleotides read TGTGCCAGCAGTGACCCGCTAGGAACCAACCGACCCCTCCACTTT. Its translation: CASSDPLGTNRPLHF. Full variable domain (outside the CDR3, taken from reference TRBV2 and TRBJ1-6): EPEVTQTPSHQVTQMGQEVILRCVPISNHLYFYWYRQILGQKVEFLVSFYNNEISEKSEIFDDQFSVERPDGSNFTLKIRSTKLEDSAMYFCASSDPLGTNRPLHFGNGTRLTVT.

The J gene is TRBJ2-7, the V gene TRBV4-1, with TRBD1 matching 9 bases. The germline V gene encodes CDR1 MGHRA and CDR2 YSYEKL. The CDR3 consists of 16 residues. After removal of 1 base from V and 0 bases from J, the junction contained 4 bases not matched to a gene. This chain's CDR3 is CASSQAGQGTSYEQYF. DNA of the CDR3: TGCGCCAGCAGCCAAGCTGGACAGGGGACCTCCTACGAGCAGTACTTC.

This sequence joins TRBV6-2 or TRBV6-3 and TRBJ1-5, with 9 bases lining up with TRBD1. This CDR3 comprises 15 residues. The trim removed 5 bases at V and 6 bases at J, leaving 8 bases unmatched. Germline values: CDR1 MNHEY, CDR2 SVGEGT. For the CDR3, the DNA is TGTGCCAGCAGTAGCGGACAGGGGCTGGGTCAGCCCCAGCATTTT. It translates to CASSSGQGLGQPQHF.

This chain joins TRBV29-1 and TRBJ2-3, with D possibly being TRBD2 (6 bases). Germline CDR1 is SQVTM and CDR2 is ANQGSEA. CDR3 length equals 14 residues. V lost 4 bases to trimming and J lost 1 base, with 12 bases between them. Here the CDR3 reads CSVGGTYRTDTQYF. CDR3 nucleotide sequence: TGCAGCGTTGGCGGGACTTACCGCACAGATACGCAGTATTTT.

The J gene is TRBJ1-6, the V gene TRBV27, with TRBD1 identical over 7 bases. From germline, CDR1 is MNHEY and CDR2 SMNVEV (reference sequence). This CDR3 region has 14 residues. V shed 5 bases, J shed 8 bases, and the junction held 6 bases outside the gene matches. CDR3 nucleotide sequence: TGTGCCAGCAGTCCTCGGGACAGTCATTCACCCCTCCACTTT. It encodes CASSPRDSHSPLHF.

The chain links TRBV7-5 to TRBJ1-6; no DNA check was done on the table's D call, TRBD1. TRBV7-5 represents a pseudogene. This CDR3 is built from 11 residues. Written as DNA, the CDR3 is TGTGTCAGAAGCCCAAATTCACCCCTCCACTTT. Encoded protein: CVRSPNSPLHF.

The rearrangement uses TRBV6-5 and TRBJ2-1, with TRBD2 matching 10 bases. V lost 4 bases and J lost 9; bases outside the gene matches: 9. The CDR3 covers 15 residues. Germline CDR1 and CDR2: MNHEY and SVGAGI. The CDR3 reads CASSFSGLAVGEQFF. The DNA for the CDR3 is TGTGCCAGCAGTTTTTCAGGACTAGCGGTCGGTGAGCAGTTCTTC.

The V and J genes are TRBV4-3 and TRBJ2-1; D may be TRBD1 or TRBD2 (5 bases each). The CDR3 spans 14 residues. Trimming cost V 0 bases and J 12 bases, with 15 bases left between them. Germline CDR1 and CDR2: LGHNA and YSLEER. This chain's CDR3 is CASSQDVGTSPQFF. The CDR3 nucleotides are TGCGCCAGCAGCCAAGACGTGGGGACCAGCCCGCAGTTCTTC.

J is TRBJ2-7 and V is TRBV19; 13 bases match TRBD2. The trim removed 3 bases at V and 2 bases at J, leaving 10 bases unmatched. This CDR3 is 18 amino acids long. The germline gives CDR1 LNHDA, CDR2 SQIVND (reference sequence). The CDR3 DNA sequence: TGTGCCAGTAGTATTGGGCGGACTAGCGGGGGATCCGCCTACGAGCAGTACTTC. Translated: CASSIGRTSGGSAYEQYF. The whole variable domain, remainder taken from reference TRBV19 and TRBJ2-7, is DGGITQSPKYLFRKEGQNVTLSCEQNLNHDAMYWYRQDPGQGLRLIYYSQIVNDFQKGDIAEGYSVSREKKESFPLTVTSAQKNPTAFYLCASSIGRTSGGSAYEQYFGPGTRLTVT.

The chain employs TRBV4-3 and TRBJ1-1; the match to TRBD1 covers 10 bases. Germline V CDR1 and CDR2: LGHNA, YSLEER. The CDR3 loop spans 15 amino acids. V trimming: 4 bases; J trimming: 0 bases; junction bases outside the gene matches: 2. DNA for the CDR3: TGCGCCAGCAGCCTAGGGACAGGGGTGAACACTGAAGCTTTCTTT. This codes for CASSLGTGVNTEAFF.

The chain couples TRBV5-6 to TRBJ2-7; 8 nucleotides agree with TRBD2. The CDR3 contains 15 residues. The V segment lost 4 bases and the J segment 2 bases; nucleotides outside the gene matches: 8. Germline CDR1 is SGHDT and CDR2 is YYEEEE. This chain's CDR3 is CASSLRGGPPYEQYF. CDR3 coding DNA: TGTGCCAGCAGCCTCCGGGGGGGCCCTCCCTACGAGCAGTACTTC. The whole variable domain, filled in from reference TRBV5-6 and TRBJ2-7, reads DAGVTQSPTHLIKTRGQQVTLRCSPKSGHDTVSWYQQALGQGPQFIFQYYEEEERQRGNFPDRFSGHQFPNYSSELNVNALLLGDSALYLCASSLRGGPPYEQYFGPGTRLTVT.

Of note for this clone: The junction shows a germline mismatch at one end, possibly a read error. This sequence joins TRBV7-7 and TRBJ2-5; 10 bases are shared with TRBD1. The germline gives CDR1 SSHAT, CDR2 FNYEAQ (reference sequence). This CDR3 spans 14 amino acids. The CDR3 DNA reads TGTGCTAGCAGCATGACAGGGGGCGCAGAGACCCAGTACTTC. As protein: CASSMTGGAETQYF.

The chain joins TRBV7-9 to TRBJ2-5; no firm D call. CDR3 length: 10 amino acids. V was clipped by 3 bases and J by 5 bases, with 1 base between them. CDR1 SEHNR and CDR2 FQNEAQ come from the germline V gene (reference sequence). DNA for the CDR3: TGTGCCAGCAGCTTGGAGACCCAGTACTTC. Protein sequence: CASSLETQYF.